One and the same sample provided the 23 T cell receptor beta chains below, sequenced in a study of CD8 T cells in Susac syndrome (dated by TCRdb to between 2017 and 2020). The receptor library was made with the immunoSEQ multiplex PCR assay. RNA was extracted using the RNeasy kit, and roughly 0.5 to 1 microgram was reverse transcribed with random hexamers. TCRdb itself trimmed the public reads at Q25 with fastp, ran MiXCR and retained productive beta chains. One record per CDR3 amino acid sequence lists the most common genes and DNA. This sample lists over 200,000 distinct CDR3 sequences; roughly 94% were detected once. The ten biggest clones cover approximately 0.075% of the sample. Sequencing was performed on CD4+ T cells from PBMCs. All receptors come from a human donor with multiple sclerosis.

The chain couples TRBV20-1 to TRBJ2-7; unclear D gene. The CDR3 runs to 13 residues. V was pared by 4 bases and J by 4 bases, with 14 bases between. The germline gives CDR1 DFQATT, CDR2 SNEGSKA (reference sequence). CDR3 bases: TGCAGTGCTATTTGGCAACCCCTTTACGAGCAGTACTTC. Protein product: CSAIWQPLYEQYF.

This chain uses TRBV5-6 with TRBJ2-5, with D possibly TRBD2 on 6 matching bases. Between the trimmed V and J ends, which lost 4 bases and 3 bases, there was a span of 13 bases. The CDR3 totals 14 residues. Germline V gene lookup returns CDR1 SGHDT and CDR2 YYEEEE. Written as DNA, the CDR3 is TGTGCCAGCAGCCGCGGGACTCTCGAAGAGACCCAGTACTTC. This sequence encodes CASSRGTLEETQYF.

The chain has TRBV18 and TRBJ2-5; D remains ambiguous. Germline V gives CDR1 KGHSH, CDR2 LQKENI. V lost 2 bases and J 1 base, leaving 8 bases between the germline ends. The CDR3 spans 14 residues. CDR3 DNA: TGTGCCAGCTCACCAGGAGCTCCCCAAGAGACCCAGTACTTC. It codes for CASSPGAPQETQYF.

The V and J genes are TRBV20-1 and TRBJ1-5; tentatively, D is TRBD1 (5 bases). This CDR3 has 11 residues. Germline V CDR1 and CDR2: DFQATT, SNEGSKA (reference sequence). Trimming took 3 bases from V and 7 from J, leaving 7 bases between them. The CDR3 is CSASRGQPQHF. The CDR3 nucleotides are TGCAGTGCTAGTAGGGGCCAGCCCCAGCATTTT.

For the CDR3, the DNA is TGTGCCAGCAGCTACGGGACAGGGGAAGGTGGCTACACCTTC. It encodes CASSYGTGEGGYTF. The gene calls are TRBV7-9 and TRBJ1-2; 10 bases map to TRBD1. After removal of 4 bases from V and 7 bases from J, the junction contained 6 bases not matched to a gene. The germline gives CDR1 SEHNR, CDR2 FQNEAQ (reference sequence). The CDR3 covers 14 residues.

This chain uses TRBV29-1 with TRBJ2-5; the D gene is possibly TRBD2 (5 bases). The CDR3 sequence is 12 residues long. Between the trimmed V and J ends, which lost 7 bases and 3 bases, there was a span of 12 bases. Germline-derived CDR1 and CDR2 are SQVTM and ANQGSEA. As DNA, the CDR3 is TGCAGCGCGACTACCAAAAAAGAGACCCAGTACTTC. As protein: CSATTKKETQYF.

This sequence joins TRBV25-1 and TRBJ1-4; D gene unclear. CDR1 is MGHDK, CDR2 SYGVNS, per germline. The CDR3 runs 14 residues. With 7 bases removed from V and 10 bases from J, the gap between germline ends came to 19 bases. The CDR3 spells CASIGQARYGKLFF. CDR3 nucleotide sequence: TGTGCCAGCATCGGGCAGGCTCGGTATGGAAAACTGTTTTTT.

The chain recombines TRBV20-1 with TRBJ2-7, with 8 bases matching TRBD2. Trimming cost V 1 base and J 6 bases; bases outside gene matches: 5. Germline V gene data show CDR1 as DFQATT and CDR2 as SNEGSKA (reference sequence). This CDR3 has 13 amino acids. The DNA of the CDR3 is TGCAGTGCTAGAGGGGGACTAGAGGGCGAGCAGTACTTC. Amino acids: CSARGGLEGEQYF.

This clonotype was counted a single time. The chain combines TRBV20-1 with TRBJ2-1; D not certain. Germline V gene sequence: CDR1 DFQATT, CDR2 SNEGSKA (reference sequence). This CDR3 has 13 amino acids. Trimming removed 4 bases from V and 9 bases from J, with 16 bases in between. CDR3 DNA sequence: TGCAGTGCTATCCGACTGGCTAAGGGTGAGCAGTTCTTC. Its protein is CSAIRLAKGEQFF.

The J gene is TRBJ1-5, the V gene TRBV29-1; D might be TRBD1 (5 bases). In germline, CDR1 is SQVTM, CDR2 ANQGSEA. Trimming cost V 6 bases and J 0 bases, with 15 bases left between them. The CDR3 has 15 amino acids. Here the CDR3 DNA reads TGCAGCGTGACGATACAGGAAAATAGCAATCAGCCCCAGCATTTT. It codes for CSVTIQENSNQPQHF.

The chain couples TRBV3-1 to TRBJ2-2, with TRBD1 as a possible D gene (6 bases). V was trimmed by 3 bases and J by 4 bases, leaving 12 bases between them. Germline V gene data show CDR1 as LGHDT and CDR2 as YNNKEL (reference sequence). CDR3 length: 15 residues. CDR3 in DNA: TGTGCCAGCAGCCAGGGGGCAGGGGTCACCGGGGAGCTGTTTTTT. Translation: CASSQGAGVTGELFF.

The chain links TRBV7-6 to TRBJ2-7; 7 nucleotides match TRBD2. Germline V CDR1 and CDR2: SGHVS, FNYEAQ. This CDR3 is 17 amino acids long. V lost 5 bases, J lost 1 base, and 14 bases stayed unmatched. The CDR3 nucleotides read TGTGCCAGCAGCCCTAGAAGGGGCCTAGCGGAATCCTACGAGCAGTACTTC. This sequence encodes CASSPRRGLAESYEQYF.

The genes are TRBV27 and TRBJ2-5; possible D gene TRBD2, 6 bases. Trimming pared 6 bases from V and 2 bases from J, leaving 16 bases between. The CDR3 sequence is 15 residues long. Looked up from germline, CDR1 is MNHEY and CDR2 is SMNVEV (reference sequence). This CDR3 is CASSWGVPPQETQYF. In nucleotides, the CDR3 is TGTGCCAGCAGCTGGGGGGTTCCCCCTCAAGAGACCCAGTACTTC.

This clonotype occurred a few times. The chain carries TRBV29-1 and TRBJ2-3; 8 bases are a match to TRBD2. Germline values: CDR1 SQVTM, CDR2 ANQGSEA. The CDR3 runs to 16 residues. The junction had 7 bases not matched to a gene; V was cut back by 0 bases and J by 2 bases. Written as DNA, the CDR3 is TGCAGCGTTGAAGACTCGGGACTAGGATCCACAGATACGCAGTATTTT. Amino acid sequence: CSVEDSGLGSTDTQYF.

The chain carries TRBV10-3 and TRBJ1-1, with a possible D match to TRBD1 (6 bases). Germline V gene data show CDR1 as ENHRY and CDR2 as SYGVKD. The ends were cut back, 10 bases at V and 1 base at J, with 13 bases in the middle. The CDR3 loop spans 13 amino acids. CDR3 sequence: CATATGENTEAFF. The CDR3 DNA sequence: TGTGCCACAGCGACAGGAGAGAACACTGAAGCTTTCTTT.

J is TRBJ2-3 and V is TRBV29-1; D is perhaps TRBD2 (5 bases). V was cut by 1 base and J by 0 bases, with 8 bases left in between. Germline V CDR1 and CDR2: SQVTM, ANQGSEA. The CDR3 covers 14 residues. Here the CDR3 DNA reads TGCAGCGTTGAAGGGTCGGGAAGCACAGATACGCAGTATTTT. Translated, it gives CSVEGSGSTDTQYF.

The V call is TRBV3-1, the J call TRBJ2-3; D ambiguous. V dropped 4 bases and J dropped 2 bases, with 10 bases sitting between them. The CDR3 loop spans 14 amino acids. Germline CDR1 and CDR2: LGHDT and YNNKEL (reference sequence). CDR3 nucleotide sequence: TGTGCCAGCAGCCTTACAACGAACACAGATACGCAGTATTTT. Amino acid sequence: CASSLTTNTDTQYF.

The genes are TRBV4-2 and TRBJ2-3; the match to TRBD2 covers 11 bases. J lost 2 bases, V lost 3 bases, and 4 bases had no gene match. The CDR3 sequence is 16 residues long. Germline V gene sequence: CDR1 LGHNA, CDR2 YNFKEQ. The CDR3 here is CASSQGTSGPTDTQYF. CDR3 coding DNA: TGTGCCAGCAGCCAGGGGACTAGCGGCCCCACAGATACGCAGTATTTT.

V gene TRBV7-3 combines with J gene TRBJ1-1, with 7 bases identical to TRBD1. The CDR3 spans 13 residues. The V segment lost 7 bases and the J segment 4 bases; nucleotides outside the gene matches: 6. CDR1 and CDR2 from the germline V gene are SGHTA and FQGTGA. The CDR3 loop is CASTERQGTEAFF. The CDR3 region has the DNA TGTGCCAGCACCGAGAGACAGGGCACTGAAGCTTTCTTT.

CDR3: CASSLLAGGTQATQYF. The CDR3 region has the DNA TGTGCCAGCAGTTTACTAGCGGGGGGGACCCAGGCGACGCAGTATTTT. The V gene is TRBV12-3 or TRBV12-4, the J gene TRBJ2-3, with TRBD2 identical over 12 bases. The CDR3 sequence is 16 residues long. The junction had 9 bases not matched to a gene; V was cut back by 2 bases and J by 9 bases.

The chain uses TRBV6-6 and TRBJ2-1, with D possibly being TRBD2 (7 bases). CDR3 length equals 14 residues. Germline V gives CDR1 MNHNY, CDR2 SVGAGI (reference sequence). V was trimmed by 6 bases and J by 8 bases, leaving 17 bases between them. Written as DNA, the CDR3 is TGTGCCAGCAGCCAAAGGGGGGGGAGGGATGAGCAGTTCTTC. Its translation: CASSQRGGRDEQFF.

This clonotype occurred once. V and J are TRBV15 and TRBJ2-7; 9 bases are shared with TRBD1. Germline V lookup: CDR1 LNHNV, CDR2 YYDKDF (reference sequence). CDR3 length: 14 amino acids. V shed 5 bases and J 13 bases; nucleotides not matched to a gene: 15. The CDR3 DNA follows: TGTGCCACCAGCCTCTCCGGGACAGGGAGATCCACCTACGTC. It yields the protein CATSLSGTGRSTYV.

The genes are TRBV12-5 and TRBJ2-7; D remains unclear. Germline-derived CDR1 and CDR2 are LGHNT and FRNRAP. The V end lost 3 bases, the J end lost 0 bases, and 15 bases lay between the germline ends. The CDR3 sequence is 16 residues long. This CDR3 is CASGLVQMRSSYEQYF. As DNA, the CDR3 is TGTGCTAGTGGTTTAGTTCAGATGCGGAGCTCCTACGAGCAGTACTTC.